This T cell receptor (beta chain) was identified in a study of T cells in Graves' hyperthyroidism and ophthalmopathy. Looking at the study overall: Sampling of peripheral blood happened at initial diagnosis, prior to any treatment. Regarding the study as a whole: Blood shared most expanded thyroid clonotypes above 0.001.

Amplified TCR beta CDR3 regions came from RNA transcripts. Initially, a first-round RT-PCR of the TCR CDR3 employed the HTBI primer set. TCRdb independently ran MiXCR on the multiplex PCR reads; one entry per CDR3 protein. The sample carries 330,000 or so distinct CDR3 sequences, approximately 19% recorded once. Inclusion characteristics of ophthalmopathy patients comprised a Clinical Activity Score of at least 3, a NOSPECS grade of at least 4, and duration under 3 months. Fresh peripheral blood, 10 ml, yielded the PBMCs. The length of the CDR3 is 16 residues. V was trimmed by 5 bases and J by 0 bases, leaving 13 bases between them. Germline-derived CDR1 and CDR2 are MNHEY and SMNVEV (reference sequence). About this clonotype itself: Its antigen remains unidentified.

This sequence joins TRBV27 and TRBJ1-4; tentatively, D is TRBD1 (5 bases). The sequenced sample was blood. This receptor was obtained from a man aged 45-60 years with Graves' ophthalmopathy. CDR3 residues: CASSLGTPSTNEKLFF. Here the CDR3 DNA reads TGTGCCAGCAGTCTCGGGACGCCTTCAACTAATGAAAAACTGTTTTTT.